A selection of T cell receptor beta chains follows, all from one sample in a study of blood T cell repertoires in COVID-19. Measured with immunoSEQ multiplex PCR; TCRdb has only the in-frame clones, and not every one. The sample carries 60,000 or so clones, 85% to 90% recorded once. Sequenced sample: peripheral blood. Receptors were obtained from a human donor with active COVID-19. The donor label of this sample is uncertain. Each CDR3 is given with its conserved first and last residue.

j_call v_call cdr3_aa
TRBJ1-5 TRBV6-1 CASSEEGRGHSNQPQHF
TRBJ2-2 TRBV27 CASRGEYTGELFF
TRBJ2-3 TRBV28 CASSPPGGGTDTQYF
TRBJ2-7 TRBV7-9 CASTPMGQGAYEQYF
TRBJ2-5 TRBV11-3 CASSPDRGGQETQYF
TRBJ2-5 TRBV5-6 CASSLGQAQETQYF
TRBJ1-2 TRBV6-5 CASSYSNRVNYGYTF
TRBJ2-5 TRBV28 CASSLPNFGDRLGETQYF
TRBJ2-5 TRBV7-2 CASSDPRTSGGGVQYF
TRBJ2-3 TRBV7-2 CASSSSWTSGSGTQYF
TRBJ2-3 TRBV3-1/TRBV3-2 CASSQDRVTQYF
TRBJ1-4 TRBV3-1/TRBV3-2 CASSWTGYEKLFF
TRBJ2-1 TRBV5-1 CASSLPEQGAEGNEQFF
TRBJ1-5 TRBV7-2 CASSSHGTGTNQPQHF
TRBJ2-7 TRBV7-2 CASSPYRGREQYF
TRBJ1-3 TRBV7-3 CASSLNPPGSGNTIYF
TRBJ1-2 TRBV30 CACLRPGAGYTF
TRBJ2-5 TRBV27 CASSLPGQGKETQYF
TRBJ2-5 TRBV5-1 CASSLGGRVEETQYF
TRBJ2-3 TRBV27 CASSSTGRQGFTDTQYF
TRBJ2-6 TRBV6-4 CASSQGAGANVLTF
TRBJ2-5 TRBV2 CASSRTEQRGTQYF
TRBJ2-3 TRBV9 CASSVEGQQDTQYF
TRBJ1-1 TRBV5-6 CASSFKLDTEAFF
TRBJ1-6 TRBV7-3 CASSLTSTGDSPLHF
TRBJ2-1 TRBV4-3 CASSQGLSAGSFPDEQFF
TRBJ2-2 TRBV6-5 CASRTQVLNTGELFF
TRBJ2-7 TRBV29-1 CSVAQGNYEQYF
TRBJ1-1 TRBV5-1 CASGLDMSMNTEAFF
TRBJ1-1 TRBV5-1 CASKDRRRSDTEAFF
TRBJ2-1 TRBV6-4 CASSDKASGTQFF
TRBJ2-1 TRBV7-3 CASSFTGGEQFF
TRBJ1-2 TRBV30 CAWSVTRFYGYTF
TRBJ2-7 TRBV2 CASSVGSGRARGYEQYF
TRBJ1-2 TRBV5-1 CASTIRQGYGYTF
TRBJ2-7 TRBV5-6 CASSLAGLAGDPYEQYF
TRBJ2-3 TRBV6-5 CASSYGGQGARDTQYF
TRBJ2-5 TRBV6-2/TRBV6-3 CASSFFPRDSQETQYF
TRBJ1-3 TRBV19 CASSDNSRNTIYF
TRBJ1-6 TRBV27 CASTFQAKNSPLHF
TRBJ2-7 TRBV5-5 CASSLTLRDSNYEQYF
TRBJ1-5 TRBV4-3 CASSQDRMQPQHF
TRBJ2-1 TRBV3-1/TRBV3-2 CASSHQYGRARGEQFF
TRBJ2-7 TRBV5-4 CASSWPGIAGGPGEQYF
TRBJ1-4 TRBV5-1 CASSVGQATNEKLFF
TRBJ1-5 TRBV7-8 CASSLGSQGGQPQHF
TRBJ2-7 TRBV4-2 CASSQVGLSYEQYF
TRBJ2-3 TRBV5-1 CASSPGADTQYF